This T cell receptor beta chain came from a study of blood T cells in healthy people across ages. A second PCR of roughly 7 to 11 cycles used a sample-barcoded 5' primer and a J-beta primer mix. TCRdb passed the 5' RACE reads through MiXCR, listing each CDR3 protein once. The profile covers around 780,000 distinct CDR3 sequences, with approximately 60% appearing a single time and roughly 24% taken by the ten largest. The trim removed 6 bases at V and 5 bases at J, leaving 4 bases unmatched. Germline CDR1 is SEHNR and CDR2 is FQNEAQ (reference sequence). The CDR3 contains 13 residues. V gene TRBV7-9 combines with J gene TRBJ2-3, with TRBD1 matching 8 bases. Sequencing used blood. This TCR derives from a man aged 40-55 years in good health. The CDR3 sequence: CASRDDRGDTQYF. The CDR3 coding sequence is TGTGCCAGCAGGGATGACAGGGGAGATACGCAGTATTTT.